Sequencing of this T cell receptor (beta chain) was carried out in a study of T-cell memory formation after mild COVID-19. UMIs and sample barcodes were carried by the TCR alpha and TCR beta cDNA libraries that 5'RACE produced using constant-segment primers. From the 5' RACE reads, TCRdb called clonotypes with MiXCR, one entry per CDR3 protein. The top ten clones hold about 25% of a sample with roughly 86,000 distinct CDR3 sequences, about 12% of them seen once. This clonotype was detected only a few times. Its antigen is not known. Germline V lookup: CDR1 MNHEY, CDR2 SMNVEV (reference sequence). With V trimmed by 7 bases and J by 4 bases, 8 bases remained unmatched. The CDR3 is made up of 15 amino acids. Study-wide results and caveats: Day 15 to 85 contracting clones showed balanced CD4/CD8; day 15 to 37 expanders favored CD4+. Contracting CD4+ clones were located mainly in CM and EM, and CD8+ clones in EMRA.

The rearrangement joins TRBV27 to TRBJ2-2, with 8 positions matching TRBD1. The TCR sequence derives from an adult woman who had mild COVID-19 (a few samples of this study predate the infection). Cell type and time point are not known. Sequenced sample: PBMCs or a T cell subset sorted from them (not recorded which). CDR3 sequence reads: CASNPWTGSTGELFF. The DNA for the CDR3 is TGTGCCAGCAACCCTTGGACAGGGTCCACCGGGGAGCTGTTTTTT.